This entry describes one T cell receptor (beta chain). This clone has just a few counts. Which antigen it targets is not known. No quality values exist for individual bases; no much larger clone is one base distant. All of the isolated RNA was reverse transcribed with the High Capacity cDNA Reverse Transcription Kit, so expressed TCRB transcripts were sequenced. Deep immunoSEQ sequencing was applied to naive, central memory and regulatory T cell samples, giving an average of roughly 3.6 million total reads per sample. Sorted cells were lysed in RLT buffer, and RNA was extracted using DNase-treated RNeasy Micro or Mini kits according to cell number. Each cell subset was processed on its own to prevent cross-contamination, while patient and healthy donor samples were processed together. Using the immunoSEQ multiplex PCR, TCRB sequences were amplified from cDNA into 87-bp fragments spanning the CDR3 region. The amplicons were sequenced using the Illumina HiSeq platform. Regarding the original processing steps: Synthetic template baselines were used to correct PCR bias computationally, reads within Hamming distance 2 were collapsed, and singletons that could not be merged were discarded. Reads were aligned against IMGT so that V, D and J genes, CDR3 length and insertions or deletions at six rearrangement sites could be assigned. Within each subset, clonotype counts were normalized to sorted cell number, and only after that were true diversity and Gini coefficients computed with the tcR R package. The overlap coefficient, calculated on TCRB nucleotide sequences, was used to quantify repertoire sharing. Imported from immuneACCESS, the table was reduced by TCRdb to in-frame sequences with V and J called. These copies leave out some clones; in studies compared against another copy, an unresolved V gene accounts for under half, and the cause of the remainder is not known. V and J calls and clone size are those listed in that table; D and trimming were worked out from the DNA. Recorded for this sample are approximately 170,000 clones; over 6% of them occurred a single time. The biggest ten clones account for roughly 0.46% of the sample.

V ends up 6 bases short and J 8 bases short, with an unmatched junction base count of 2. CDR3 length: 10 amino acids, cysteine to phenylalanine. The only DNA kept is the CDR3, 30 bases in frame from the first base. Taken from the germline V gene (reference sequence), the CDR1 and CDR2 loops are DFQATT and SNEGSKA. These data originate in a study of beta chain features in type 1 diabetes (dated by TCRdb to 2017 to 2018). At the level of the whole study: Patients and healthy donors did not differ in mean age, gender distribution, total cell number or subset yield. Across all samples, around 100 million sorted cells were examined, and cell number per subset correlated strongly with RNA yield. Regulatory and stem cell-like memory subsets were obtained from only 8 patients and roughly eight healthy donors, while naive and central memory subsets were obtained from all 28 donors. The study compared the TCRB repertoires of sorted circulating CD4+ T cell subsets in recently diagnosed type 1 diabetes patients with those in matched healthy donors. Overall results and qualifications from the work: Because cDNA rather than genomic DNA was sequenced, highly expressing activated cells could have been over-represented, although no difference in activation and CD3 levels was found between groups. Shorter templates might have been favored by PCR, but patient and control samples were amplified and corrected together, so both groups would have been affected equally by any skew. Patients with type 1 diabetes made fewer insertions and deleted more nucleotides at VDJ recombination sites, implying thymic rearrangement abnormalities. Only small numbers of individuals were included in the HLA sub-analyses, which left unresolved whether HLA type had any influence on TCRB rearrangement. Naive, central memory and regulatory TCRB repertoires appeared more similar among patients than among healthy donors. A moderate but significant shortening of TCRB CDR3 length was observed in type 1 diabetes patients in all four CD4+ subsets.

A single peripheral blood draw of around 0.11 L on average was collected from each donor into heparinised tubes. A BD FACSAria II was used to sort naive, central memory, regulatory and stem cell-like memory CD4+ T cells with a panel that included CD45RO, CCR7, CD25, CD127, CD95 and CD27. Purity was above 95% for every sorted population. PBMCs were isolated immediately by Lymphoprep density gradient centrifugation and stained directly without culture. To minimize batch effects, samples were stained and sorted in pairs, one healthy donor with one patient per experiment. The TCR sequence derives from a man younger than 35 with type 1 diabetes. The V and J segments used are TRBV20-1 and TRBJ1-1, with 8 central nucleotides matching TRBD1. Sequencing was carried out using central memory CD4+ T cells from blood. The DNA sequence follows: TGCAGTGCCTGGACAGGGGAAGCTTTCTTT. This sequence encodes CSAWTGEAFF.